Presented here are 31 T cell receptor beta chains from one specimen sequenced in a study of control samples from healthy donors and cancer patients. Measured with immunoSEQ multiplex PCR; TCRdb has only the in-frame clones, and not every one. The profile shows 100,000 to 150,000 clones, roughly 87% of them singletons. Sequencing was performed on blood. These receptors originate from a man younger than 35 in good health.

The CDR3 DNA follows: TGTGCCAGCAGGGACCCCAAGACCAACTATGGCTACACCTTC. As protein: CASRDPKTNYGYTF. The J gene is TRBJ1-2, the V gene TRBV9; D remains ambiguous. The length of the CDR3 is 14 residues. The germline V and J ends were trimmed by 5 bases and 2 bases, with 13 bases remaining between them. Germline assignment: CDR1 SGDLS and CDR2 YYNGEE.

V usage is TRBV7-3 and J usage is TRBJ2-7; D not resolved. Germline V CDR1 and CDR2: SGHTA, FQGTGA. The CDR3 contains 13 residues. Deletions cut 3 bases from V and 2 bases from J, with 8 bases between. CDR3 bases: TGTGCCAGCAGCTTGGGCGAGACCTACGAGCAGTACTTC. This translates into CASSLGETYEQYF.

The genes are TRBV24-1 and TRBJ2-1; weak D call: TRBD2 (6 bases). This CDR3 is built from 15 residues. V was pared by 1 base and J by 7 bases, with 13 bases between. Germline CDR1 KGHDR, CDR2 SFDVKD. In DNA form, the CDR3 reads TGTGCCACCAGTGATTTCGGTAGCGGAGGGAATGAGCAGTTCTTC. It yields the protein CATSDFGSGGNEQFF.

The chain is built from TRBV28 and TRBJ2-1; tentatively, D is TRBD1 (7 bases). The CDR3 loop spans 18 amino acids. The V end lost 4 bases, the J end lost 3 bases, and 22 bases lay between the germline ends. The germline V gene has CDR1 MDHEN and CDR2 SYDVKM. As DNA, the CDR3 is TGTGCCAGCAGTTCTAGACCCGTCGGAGGGGGCCGCTACAATGAGCAGTTCTTC. Translated: CASSSRPVGGGRYNEQFF.

Only one count was recorded for this clone. The gene calls are TRBV27 and TRBJ2-7, with TRBD2 matching 8 bases. Trimming at V came to 5 bases and at J to 5 bases, leaving 29 bases not matched to a gene. From germline, CDR1 is MNHEY and CDR2 SMNVEV (reference sequence). The CDR3 contains 21 residues. The CDR3 DNA sequence: TGTGCCAGCAGTCCACTCCCCGGTCGTTCCGCCGGGACTAGTATTCTCGACGAGCAGTACTTC. Its translation: CASSPLPGRSAGTSILDEQYF.

This CDR3 reads CASSVQGLGTDTQYF. The DNA of the CDR3 is TGCGCCAGCAGTGTCCAGGGTTTGGGCACAGATACGCAGTATTTT. The chain recombines TRBV10-2 with TRBJ2-3; tentative D call: TRBD1 (5 bases). The CDR3 has 15 residues. Trimming took 4 bases from V and 1 from J, leaving 12 bases between them. The germline gives CDR1 WSHSY, CDR2 SAAADI.

This clone was detected once. The rearrangement links TRBV10-2 to TRBJ1-1, with D possibly being TRBD1 (5 bases). The germline CDR1 and CDR2 sequences are WSHSY and SAAADI. Trimming took off 0 bases at V and 3 bases at J, with 11 bases between the two ends. The length of the CDR3 is 15 residues. As DNA, the CDR3 is TGCGCCAGCAGTGAGTCCCCAGGGATTTACACTGAAGCTTTCTTT. Residues: CASSESPGIYTEAFF.

This clone was seen only a few times. V and J are TRBV6-5 and TRBJ1-1; D is ambiguous. CDR3 size: 10 residues. V was cut by 8 bases and J by 5 bases, with 6 bases left in between. Germline-derived CDR1 and CDR2 are MNHEY and SVGAGI. CDR3 amino acids: CASGGTEAFF. The CDR3, as DNA: TGTGCCAGCGGCGGGACTGAAGCTTTCTTT.

The chain employs TRBV19 and TRBJ2-1, with TRBD2 matching over 10 bases. The ends lost 6 bases at V and 4 bases at J; junction bases unmatched: 6. From germline, CDR1 is LNHDA and CDR2 SQIVND (reference sequence). The CDR3 length is 15 residues. CDR3 in amino acids: CASREWTSGYNEQFF. CDR3 coding DNA: TGTGCCAGTAGAGAGTGGACTAGCGGTTACAATGAGCAGTTCTTC.

The chain combines TRBV6-1 with TRBJ2-3; D is undetermined. Germline V lookup: CDR1 MNHNS, CDR2 SASEGT. This CDR3 is 15 amino acids long. The V gene lost 3 bases and the J gene lost 0 bases, with 10 bases spanning the gap. The chain's CDR3 is CASSDRPGSTDTQYF. In DNA form, the CDR3 reads TGTGCCAGCAGTGATAGGCCAGGAAGCACAGATACGCAGTATTTT.

The chain uses TRBV24-1 and TRBJ2-2; TRBD1 agrees at 11 bases. The germline V gene encodes CDR1 KGHDR and CDR2 SFDVKD. The CDR3 contains 16 residues. With V trimmed by 6 bases and J by 5 bases, 7 bases remained unmatched. The CDR3 region is CATSPGQGAPTGELFF. CDR3 DNA: TGTGCCACCAGTCCTGGACAGGGGGCTCCGACCGGGGAGCTGTTTTTT.

The gene calls are TRBV6-5 and TRBJ1-1; tentatively, D is TRBD1 (5 bases). Germline CDR1 and CDR2: MNHEY and SVGAGI. Trimming removed 0 bases at V and 1 base at J, with 12 bases between. This CDR3 region has 16 residues. The CDR3 DNA is TGTGCCAGCAGTTACTCGATTGGGGGATCGAACACTGAAGCTTTCTTT. This translates into CASSYSIGGSNTEAFF.

This chain connects TRBV9 to TRBJ2-2; 7 bases align to TRBD1. CDR1 and CDR2 (germline): SGDLS, YYNGEE. Trimming took 3 bases from V and 4 from J; bases not matched to a gene: 9. The CDR3 contains 16 residues. The CDR3 spells CASSARGGASTGELFF. The CDR3 DNA reads as TGTGCCAGCAGCGCCCGAGGGGGCGCTAGCACCGGGGAGCTGTTTTTT.

This rearrangement joins TRBV7-2 to TRBJ1-5; D might be TRBD1 (6 bases). This CDR3 contains 18 residues. Between the trimmed V and J ends, which lost 7 bases and 6 bases, there was a span of 28 bases. Germline lookup yields CDR1 SGHTA and CDR2 FQGNSA. CDR3 nucleotides: TGTGCCAGCACTCCCCTACAGGGCAAGGATCTTTTAGGTCAGCCCCAGCATTTT. Residues: CASTPLQGKDLLGQPQHF.

The CDR3 region is CASSTTTPSDEQFF. CDR3 sequence (DNA): TGCGCCAGCAGTACGACTACGCCTAGCGATGAGCAGTTCTTC. The chain carries TRBV10-1 and TRBJ2-1; tentative D call: TRBD2 (6 bases). The length of the CDR3 is 14 residues. Deletions cut 5 bases from V and 8 bases from J, with 16 bases between. Germline CDR1 is WNHNN and CDR2 is SYGVQD (reference sequence).

The V call is TRBV5-6, the J call TRBJ2-3; no clear D. The V gene's germline CDR1 is SGHDT and CDR2 YYEEEE. The CDR3 is 15 amino acids. V was clipped by 1 base and J by 1 base, with 10 bases between them. The CDR3, as DNA: TGTGCCAGCAGCTTGAGGCTCCAGGGCACAGATACGCAGTATTTT. Protein: CASSLRLQGTDTQYF.

J is TRBJ2-1 and V is TRBV3-1 (or the pseudogene TRBV3-2); D not resolved. The CDR3 spans 16 residues. Germline assignment: CDR1 LGHDT and CDR2 YNNKEL (reference sequence). V lost 3 bases, J lost 4 bases, and 16 bases lay in between. CDR3 region: CASSQSPRSRYNEQFF. As DNA, the CDR3 is TGTGCCAGCAGCCAGAGCCCCCGGAGCAGGTACAATGAGCAGTTCTTC.

V and J are TRBV3-1 (or the pseudogene TRBV3-2) and TRBJ2-1, with 7 bases aligning to TRBD2. With 7 bases clipped from V and 5 bases from J, the junction kept 11 bases outside the gene matches. This CDR3 has 15 residues. Germline V gene sequence: CDR1 LGHDT, CDR2 YNNKEL (reference sequence). In nucleotides, the CDR3 is TGTGCCAGCACCTCCCGGGACGGACTAGACAATGAGCAGTTCTTC. This encodes CASTSRDGLDNEQFF.

This clone was seen only a few times. The chain couples TRBV11-3 to TRBJ1-4, with D unclear. The CDR3 consists of 13 residues. The germline gives CDR1 SGHNT, CDR2 YENEEA. Trimming removed 4 bases from V and 5 bases from J, with 8 bases in between. CDR3 in amino acids: CASSSPANEKLFF. CDR3 coding DNA: TGTGCCAGCAGCTCCCCAGCGAATGAAAAACTGTTTTTT.

V is TRBV6-5 and J is TRBJ2-3; 8 nucleotides line up with TRBD2. J was trimmed by 0 bases and V by 6 bases; bases with no gene match: 2. Germline-derived CDR1 and CDR2 are MNHEY and SVGAGI. The length of the CDR3 is 14 residues. CDR3 nucleotides: TGTGCCAGCAGACTAGCGGTCAGCACAGATACGCAGTATTTT. Protein sequence: CASRLAVSTDTQYF.

The J gene is TRBJ2-1, the V gene TRBV10-3; D remains ambiguous. Germline V CDR1 and CDR2: ENHRY, SYGVKD. Trimming took 4 bases from V and 1 from J, leaving 11 bases between them. The CDR3 length is 15 residues. The CDR3 DNA is TGTGCCATCAGTGTGGAGCGTCAATCCTACAATGAGCAGTTCTTC. It is translated as CAISVERQSYNEQFF.

The J gene is TRBJ1-6, the V gene TRBV7-2; D might be TRBD1 (5 bases). CDR3 length equals 14 residues. The germline V and J ends were trimmed by 2 bases and 7 bases, with 9 bases remaining between them. Germline V gene lookup returns CDR1 SGHTA and CDR2 FQGNSA. The CDR3 here is CASSLWGRNSPLHF. The CDR3 coding sequence is TGTGCCAGCAGCTTATGGGGGAGAAATTCACCCCTCCACTTT. The full variable domain, its missing parts supplied by reference TRBV7-2 and TRBJ1-6, is GAGVSQSPSNKVTEKGKDVELRCDPISGHTALYWYRQSLGQGLEFLIYFQGNSAPDKSGLPSDRFSAERTGGSVSTLTIQRTQQEDSAVYLCASSLWGRNSPLHFGNGTRLTVT.

This clone was found once. The chain joins TRBV5-1 to TRBJ2-1; D ambiguous. Trimming pared 6 bases from V and 9 bases from J, leaving 19 bases between. From germline, CDR1 is SGHRS and CDR2 YFSETQ. The CDR3 extends over 14 amino acids. CDR3 in DNA: TGCGCCAGCAACGTCGGTCCTCCGCCGGGTGAGCAGTTCTTC. It encodes CASNVGPPPGEQFF.

In its sample, this clone was seen once. This chain uses TRBV27 with TRBJ1-1, with TRBD1 identical over 8 bases. The germline V gene has CDR1 MNHEY and CDR2 SMNVEV (reference sequence). With V trimmed by 0 bases and J by 4 bases, 4 bases remained unmatched. The CDR3 has 15 amino acids. The CDR3 nucleotides are TGTGCCAGCAGTTTATCCCGACAGGGGCGCACTGAAGCTTTCTTT. As protein: CASSLSRQGRTEAFF.

The rearrangement uses TRBV23-1 and TRBJ1-6; the D gene is possibly TRBD1 (5 bases). TRBV23-1 qualifies as an ORF whose function is uncertain. V gave up 1 base and J gave up 9 bases, with 19 bases separating them. The CDR3 has 17 residues. CDR3 protein: CASSQFTMKGDGSPLHF. The CDR3, as DNA: TGCGCCAGCAGTCAATTTACGATGAAAGGGGACGGTTCACCCCTCCACTTT.

This chain links TRBV30 with TRBJ1-2; 11 bases line up with TRBD1. The germline V gene encodes CDR1 GTSNPN and CDR2 SVGIG (reference sequence). There are 14 residues in the CDR3. V lost 3 bases to trimming and J lost 8 bases; unmatched junction nucleotides: 8. The CDR3 is CAWSGDRGRGGYTF. The CDR3 coding sequence is TGTGCCTGGAGCGGGGACAGGGGGAGGGGAGGCTACACCTTC.

J is TRBJ2-1 and V is TRBV9, with TRBD2 matching over 10 bases. Germline lookup yields CDR1 SGDLS and CDR2 YYNGEE. This CDR3 has 16 residues. The V and J ends lost 3 bases and 8 bases, in that order; junction bases with no gene match: 11. The CDR3 region is CASSDRASGSEDEQFF. For the CDR3, the DNA is TGTGCCAGCAGCGACCGGGCTAGCGGGAGTGAGGATGAGCAGTTCTTC.

V is TRBV7-3 and J is TRBJ2-1; 9 bases match TRBD2. Germline V gene lookup returns CDR1 SGHTA and CDR2 FQGTGA. The CDR3 covers 16 residues. V lost 7 bases, J lost 6 bases, and 13 bases stayed unmatched. The CDR3 bases are TGTGCCAGCACCCCCGGCGGGAGGGCCAAGGTCAATGAGCAGTTCTTC. Its translation: CASTPGGRAKVNEQFF.

The chain links TRBV7-6 to TRBJ1-5; possibly TRBD1 for D (6 bases). This CDR3 has 15 residues. The ends were cut back, 3 bases at V and 0 bases at J, with 9 bases in the middle. Germline V lookup: CDR1 SGHVS, CDR2 FNYEAQ. The CDR3 coding sequence is TGTGCCAGCAGCTTGGACAGCTATAGCAATCAGCCCCAGCATTTT. This gives the protein CASSLDSYSNQPQHF.

The chain links TRBV19 to TRBJ2-1; TRBD2 aligns across 11 bases. The CDR3 contains 15 residues. Germline V lookup: CDR1 LNHDA, CDR2 SQIVND (reference sequence). The V segment lost 5 bases and the J segment 7 bases; nucleotides outside the gene matches: 7. The CDR3 DNA is TGTGCCAGTAGTTCCACTAGCGGGAGTGGGAATGAGCAGTTCTTC. This translates into CASSSTSGSGNEQFF.

This clone was seen more than once but under ten times. The rearrangement joins TRBV3-1 (or the pseudogene TRBV3-2) to TRBJ1-1; no clear D gene. CDR1 and CDR2 from the germline V gene are LGHDT and YNNKEL (reference sequence). V dropped 0 bases and J dropped 2 bases, with 7 bases sitting between them. This CDR3 is 14 amino acids long. This chain's CDR3 is CASSQDVLNTEAFF. The CDR3 coding sequence is TGTGCCAGCAGCCAAGATGTCCTTAACACTGAAGCTTTCTTT.